The entry below describes one T cell receptor beta chain. As yet, its antigen is unknown. A read error may explain this, as a much larger clone is one base away. Germline CDR1 reads LNHDA; CDR2 reads SQIVND (reference sequence). With V trimmed by 8 bases and J by 5 bases, 5 bases remained unmatched. The CDR3 contains 14 residues. TCRdb reprocessed the reads via MiXCR and lists one record per CDR3 protein. The sample has roughly 990,000 distinct CDR3 sequences, less than 40% seen once. These data originate in a study of T cell repertoires in cytomegalovirus infection. About the research overall: Matching HLA type, along with CMV infection, was indicated by public TCR beta signatures. Overall study results and limits: Totalled public TCR beta family frequency picked out people who carried CMV plus the relevant HLA. There were HLA-C-restricted CMV-specific TCR beta clonotypes dominating the ex vivo response.

The sequence was obtained from a human donor in good health (CMV status not recorded). Some clones in this sample may be carry-over from other donors' samples. The V and J genes are TRBV19 and TRBJ2-1; 11 bases fit TRBD2. The source was cultured CD8+ T cells from PBMCs, collected from culture after CMV antigen stimulation. CDR3 DNA sequence: TGTGCCAGTGGCACTAGCGGGGGCAACAATGAGCAGTTCTTC. Translated: CASGTSGGNNEQFF.